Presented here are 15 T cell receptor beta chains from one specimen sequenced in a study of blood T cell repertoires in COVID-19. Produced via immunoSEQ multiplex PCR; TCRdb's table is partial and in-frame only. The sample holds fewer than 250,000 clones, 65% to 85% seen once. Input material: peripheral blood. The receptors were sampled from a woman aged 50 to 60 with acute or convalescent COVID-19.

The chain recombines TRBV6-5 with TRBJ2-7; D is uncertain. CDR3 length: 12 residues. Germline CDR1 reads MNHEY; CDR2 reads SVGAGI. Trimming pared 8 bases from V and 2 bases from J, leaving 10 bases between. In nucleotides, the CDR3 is TGTGCCAGCGGGCTACTGACCTACGAGCAGTACTTC. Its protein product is CASGLLTYEQYF.

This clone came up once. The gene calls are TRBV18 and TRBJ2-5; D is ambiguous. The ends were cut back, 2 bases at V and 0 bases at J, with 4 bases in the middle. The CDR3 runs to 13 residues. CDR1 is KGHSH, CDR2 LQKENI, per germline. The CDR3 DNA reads TGTGCCAGCTCACCATCAAACCAAGAGACCCAGTACTTC. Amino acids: CASSPSNQETQYF.

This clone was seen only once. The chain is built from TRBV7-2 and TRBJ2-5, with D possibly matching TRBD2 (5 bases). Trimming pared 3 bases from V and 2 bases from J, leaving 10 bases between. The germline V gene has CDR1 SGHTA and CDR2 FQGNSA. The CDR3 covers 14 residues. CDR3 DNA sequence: TGTGCCAGCAGCTTCACCGGGGTGCAAGAGACCCAGTACTTC. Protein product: CASSFTGVQETQYF.

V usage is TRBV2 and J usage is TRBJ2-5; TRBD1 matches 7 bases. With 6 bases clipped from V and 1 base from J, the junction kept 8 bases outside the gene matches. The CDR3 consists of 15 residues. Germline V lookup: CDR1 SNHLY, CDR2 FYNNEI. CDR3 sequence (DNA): TGTGCCAGCAGGAGCCGGGACAGCCCCCAAGAGACCCAGTACTTC. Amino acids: CASRSRDSPQETQYF.

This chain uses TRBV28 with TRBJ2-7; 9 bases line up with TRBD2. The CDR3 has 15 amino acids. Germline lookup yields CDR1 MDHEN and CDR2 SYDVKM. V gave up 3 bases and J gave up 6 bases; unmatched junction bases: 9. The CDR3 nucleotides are TGTGCCAGCAGTTTCCGTAGCGGGAGTCCGCTCGAGCAGTACTTC. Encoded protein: CASSFRSGSPLEQYF.

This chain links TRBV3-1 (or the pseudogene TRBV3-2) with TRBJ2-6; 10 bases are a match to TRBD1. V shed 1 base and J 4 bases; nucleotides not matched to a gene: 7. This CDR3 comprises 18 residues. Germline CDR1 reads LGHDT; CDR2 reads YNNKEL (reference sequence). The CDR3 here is CASSQGDRGVFGANVLTF. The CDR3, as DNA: TGTGCCAGCAGCCAAGGGGACAGGGGAGTTTTCGGGGCCAACGTCCTGACTTTC.

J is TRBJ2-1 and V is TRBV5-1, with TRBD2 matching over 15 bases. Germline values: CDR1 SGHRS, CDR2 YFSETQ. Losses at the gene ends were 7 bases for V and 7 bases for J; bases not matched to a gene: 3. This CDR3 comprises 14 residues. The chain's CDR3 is CASGLAGGGNEQFF. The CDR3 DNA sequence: TGCGCCAGCGGACTAGCGGGAGGGGGGAATGAGCAGTTCTTC.

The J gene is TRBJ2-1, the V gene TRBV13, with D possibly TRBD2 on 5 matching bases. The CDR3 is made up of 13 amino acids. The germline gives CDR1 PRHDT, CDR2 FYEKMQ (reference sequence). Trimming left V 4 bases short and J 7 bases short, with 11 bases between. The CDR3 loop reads CASSSPRENEQFF. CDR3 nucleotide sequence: TGTGCCAGCAGCTCGCCGAGGGAGAATGAGCAGTTCTTC.

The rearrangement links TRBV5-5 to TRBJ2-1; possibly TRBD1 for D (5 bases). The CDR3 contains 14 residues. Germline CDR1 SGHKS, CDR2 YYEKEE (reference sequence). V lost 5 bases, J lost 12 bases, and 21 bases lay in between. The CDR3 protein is CASSLKVDSSGQFF. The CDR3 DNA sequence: TGTGCCAGCAGTCTTAAGGTTGACAGTTCAGGGCAGTTCTTC.

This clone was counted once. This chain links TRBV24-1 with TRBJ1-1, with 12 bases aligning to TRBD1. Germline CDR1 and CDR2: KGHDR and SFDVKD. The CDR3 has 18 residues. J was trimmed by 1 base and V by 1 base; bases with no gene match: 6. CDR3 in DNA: TGTGCCACCAGTGATTTCCCCCGGGACAGGGGGCCGAACACTGAAGCTTTCTTT. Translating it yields CATSDFPRDRGPNTEAFF.

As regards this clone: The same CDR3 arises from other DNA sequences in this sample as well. The CDR3 region is CASSSRLAGESGELFF. The DNA for the CDR3 is TGTGCCAGCAGCTCTCGACTAGCGGGAGAATCCGGGGAGCTGTTTTTT. The rearrangement joins TRBV7-2 to TRBJ2-2; 12 bases fit TRBD2. V was pared by 4 bases and J by 6 bases, with 6 bases of the junction left unmatched. The CDR3 extends over 16 amino acids. Germline CDR1 is SGHTA and CDR2 is FQGNSA.

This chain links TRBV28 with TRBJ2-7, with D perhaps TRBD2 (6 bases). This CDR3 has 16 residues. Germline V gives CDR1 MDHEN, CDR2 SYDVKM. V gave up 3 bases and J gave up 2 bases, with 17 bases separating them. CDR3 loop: CASSLGGIWVTYEQYF. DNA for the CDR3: TGTGCCAGCAGTTTGGGGGGAATTTGGGTTACCTACGAGCAGTACTTC.

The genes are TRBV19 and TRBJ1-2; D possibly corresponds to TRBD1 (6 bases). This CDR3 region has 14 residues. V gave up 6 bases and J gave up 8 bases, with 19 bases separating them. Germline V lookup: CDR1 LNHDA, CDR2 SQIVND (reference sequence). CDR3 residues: CASRGAGLGSGYTF. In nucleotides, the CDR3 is TGTGCCAGTAGGGGGGCAGGGCTAGGATCCGGCTACACCTTC.

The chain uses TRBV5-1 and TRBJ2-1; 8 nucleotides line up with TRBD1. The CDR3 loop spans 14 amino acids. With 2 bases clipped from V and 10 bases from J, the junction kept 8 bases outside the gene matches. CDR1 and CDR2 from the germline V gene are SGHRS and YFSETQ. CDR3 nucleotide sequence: TGCGCCAGCAGCTTAGATACAGGGGGACTCGAGCAGTTCTTC. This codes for CASSLDTGGLEQFF.

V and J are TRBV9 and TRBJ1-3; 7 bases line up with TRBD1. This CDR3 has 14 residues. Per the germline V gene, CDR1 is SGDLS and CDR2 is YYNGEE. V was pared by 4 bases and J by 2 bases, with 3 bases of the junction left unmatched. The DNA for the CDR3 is TGTGCCAGCAGCCAGGGGGGTACTGGAAACACCATATATTTT. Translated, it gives CASSQGGTGNTIYF.